A single sample gave rise to the 6 T cell receptor beta chains below, sequenced in a study of blood T cell repertoires in COVID-19. Here immunoSEQ multiplex PCR was the method, and the copy in TCRdb shows in-frame clones only, minus some. The table has about half a million clones, 70% to 90% seen once. The sample taken for sequencing was peripheral blood. Receptors were obtained from a human donor in a cohort sampled during active COVID-19.

This sequence joins TRBV5-6 and TRBJ2-7, with D possibly being TRBD2 (6 bases). The germline CDR1 and CDR2 sequences are SGHDT and YYEEEE. V lost 4 bases to trimming and J lost 2 bases, with 13 bases between them. CDR3 length: 14 amino acids. Written as DNA, the CDR3 is TGTGCCAGCAGCCAAGGAGGGGCACCCTACGAGCAGTACTTC. Translated: CASSQGGAPYEQYF.

This chain joins TRBV5-1 and TRBJ2-3; 8 bases are a match to TRBD2. V lost 1 base, J lost 4 bases, and 8 bases stayed unmatched. Germline lookup yields CDR1 SGHRS and CDR2 YFSETQ. The CDR3 has 16 amino acids. The CDR3: CASSLRTSFLSDTQYF. The CDR3 DNA follows: TGCGCCAGCAGCTTGCGGACTAGCTTTCTTTCAGATACGCAGTATTTT.

In its sample, this clone was seen a few times. The chain employs TRBV27 and TRBJ2-3; possibly TRBD2 for D (6 bases). The CDR3 consists of 14 residues. Germline lookup yields CDR1 MNHEY and CDR2 SMNVEV (reference sequence). With 2 bases removed from V and 7 bases from J, the gap between germline ends came to 13 bases. CDR3 nucleotide sequence: TGTGCCAGCAGTTTACAGGAGGGGCGATATACGCAGTATTTT. Translated: CASSLQEGRYTQYF.

V gene TRBV7-2 combines with J gene TRBJ2-7, with D perhaps matching TRBD2 (5 bases). The CDR3 has 17 amino acids. The ends were cut back, 1 base at V and 3 bases at J, with 19 bases in the middle. Germline CDR1 reads SGHTA; CDR2 reads FQGNSA. Written as DNA, the CDR3 is TGTGCCAGCAGCTTAGTTCCTTTCTCGACTACGTTCTACGAGCAGTACTTC. Encoded protein: CASSLVPFSTTFYEQYF.

This clone was seen just once. CDR3 region: CASSLIGSNSYNEQFF. The DNA for the CDR3 is TGTGCCAGCAGCCTCATCGGGAGTAACTCCTACAATGAGCAGTTCTTC. The genes are TRBV7-8 and TRBJ2-1; a possible D gene is TRBD2 (6 bases). V lost 5 bases, J lost 0 bases, and 14 bases lay in between. Germline loops: CDR1 SGHVS, CDR2 FQNEAQ. The CDR3 runs 16 residues.

The chain couples TRBV19 to TRBJ2-5, with no clear D. CDR1 is LNHDA, CDR2 SQIVND, per germline (reference sequence). The CDR3 loop spans 15 amino acids. Trimming cost V 2 bases and J 4 bases, with 14 bases left between them. The CDR3 region has the DNA TGTGCCAGTAGTATATATCGGTCAGGAAGAGAGACCCAGTACTTC. The encoded protein is CASSIYRSGRETQYF. Full variable domain (rest looked up from reference TRBV19 and TRBJ2-5): DGGITQSPKYLFRKEGQNVTLSCEQNLNHDAMYWYRQDPGQGLRLIYYSQIVNDFQKGDIAEGYSVSREKKESFPLTVTSAQKNPTAFYLCASSIYRSGRETQYFGPGTRLLVL.